These T cell receptor beta chains were read from a single sample in a study of T cell responses to AZD1222 COVID-19 vaccine. The data were produced by immunoSEQ multiplex PCR, yet TCRdb's version contains in-frame clones alone and is incomplete. The sample consists of more than 100,000 clones, about 91% of them appearing once. The starting material was peripheral blood, obtained 28 days after the second AZD1222 dose. The origin of the receptors is an adult who received the AZD1222 COVID-19 vaccine. CDR3s include the opening cysteine and the closing phenylalanine or tryptophan. D genes are given only for firm matches. Size tells how often a clone was seen (once, few, many) or the class of an expanded clone, and some rows leave it out.

d_call j_call v_call clone_size cdr3_nt cdr3_aa
TRBD2 TRBJ2-1 TRBV7-3 NA TGTGCCAGCAGCTTAATAGCGGGAAATGAGCAGTTCTTC CASSLIAGNEQFF
NA TRBJ1-2 TRBV6-6 NA TGTGCCAGCAGTGCCACGGGGACCTATGGCTACACCTTC CASSATGTYGYTF
NA TRBJ2-1 TRBV6-1 NA TGTGCCAGCAGTGACCCGAACAGGGTCTCCTACAATGAGCAGTTCTTC CASSDPNRVSYNEQFF
NA TRBJ1-1 TRBV9 NA TGTGCCAGCAGCGTGGGTTGGGCAGCCCAGGATGCTTTCTTT CASSVGWAAQDAFF
NA TRBJ2-5 TRBV5-6 NA TGTGCCAGCAGCTTGGCCGGGTTGGAGACCCAGTACTTC CASSLAGLETQYF
NA TRBJ1-2 TRBV5-1 NA TGCGCCAGCAGCTTGGCCGTATCGGGCATTGGCTATGGCTACACCTTC CASSLAVSGIGYGYTF
TRBD1 TRBJ2-7 TRBV4-1 once TGCGCCAGCAGCCAAACGGACAGGGCCCACGAGCAGTACTTC CASSQTDRAHEQYF
TRBD2 TRBJ2-3 TRBV5-1 NA TGCGCCAGCAGCCCACTAGCGGGGGGGCCTTCAGATACGCAGTATTTT CASSPLAGGPSDTQYF
NA TRBJ1-1 TRBV5-4 NA TGTGCCAGCAGTCTACCCCGTGGTGACACTGAAGCTTTCTTT CASSLPRGDTEAFF
NA TRBJ2-2 TRBV11-2 NA TGTGCCAGCAGCTTAGATCTGTTTTCCGGGGAGCTGTTTTTT CASSLDLFSGELFF
TRBD2 TRBJ2-7 TRBV6-5 NA TGTGCCAGCAGTTACTCTAGCGGGGGCTCCTACGAGCAGTACTTC CASSYSSGGSYEQYF
NA TRBJ1-1 TRBV2 once TGTGCCAGCAGTTTCGGGGGGGGCACTGAAGCTTTCTTT CASSFGGGTEAFF
NA TRBJ1-2 TRBV2 NA TGTGCCAGCAGCCCCAGGCCTAACTATGGCTACACCTTC CASSPRPNYGYTF
TRBD1 TRBJ2-3 TRBV15 NA TGTGCCACCAGCGTTTTGCCCCAAGGACAGGTAGGAGCAGATACGCAGTATTTT CATSVLPQGQVGADTQYF
NA TRBJ1-1 TRBV11-2 NA TGTGCCAGCAGCTTAGGGGGAGGGATGGCCACTGAAGCTTTCTTT CASSLGGGMATEAFF
NA TRBJ2-2 TRBV19 NA TGTGCCAGTGGATTTTTGGGGGGACACCGGGAGCTGTTTTTT CASGFLGGHRELFF
NA TRBJ1-1 TRBV5-1 NA TGCGCCAGCAGTAGGTTGGCGAACACTGAAGCTTTCTTT CASSRLANTEAFF
TRBD2 TRBJ2-2 TRBV7-2 NA TGTGCCAGCAGCACCGGTAGCGGGACCAACACCGGGGAGCTGTTTTTT CASSTGSGTNTGELFF
TRBD1 TRBJ1-1 TRBV30 NA TGTGCCTGGGACCCGGGACAGGGAAACACTGAAGCTTTCTTT CAWDPGQGNTEAFF
NA TRBJ1-2 TRBV5-6 NA TGTGCCAGCAGCCCAACAGGATATGGCTACACCTTC CASSPTGYGYTF
NA TRBJ1-1 TRBV11-1 NA TGTGCCAGCAGCCTCCGTGGTGTGGACACTGAAGCTTTCTTT CASSLRGVDTEAFF
TRBD1 TRBJ1-2 TRBV5-6 NA TGTGCCAGCAGCTCCCCGACAGGGGGCAACTATGGCTACACCTTC CASSSPTGGNYGYTF
NA TRBJ1-5 TRBV24-1 NA TGTGCCACCAGTGCTACGACAGAGAATCAGCCCCAGCATTTT CATSATTENQPQHF
NA TRBJ1-5 TRBV11-3 NA TGTGCCAGCAGCTTAGATTTTAAACAGCCCCAGCATTTT CASSLDFKQPQHF
NA TRBJ2-1 TRBV18 NA TGTGCCAGCTCCCAACTTTCCGGGACAAGCAATGAGCAGTTCTTC CASSQLSGTSNEQFF
NA TRBJ1-2 TRBV6-5 NA TGTGCCAGCAGGGACCCGTCGGGGGCCAGTGGCTACACCTTC CASRDPSGASGYTF
NA TRBJ1-1 TRBV7-3 NA TGTGCCAGCAGCCGTACCAGGGAATCTGAAGCTTTCTTT CASSRTRESEAFF
TRBD1 TRBJ1-2 TRBV7-8 NA TGTGCCAGCAGCTTAGCCGTGGGACAGGGAACTGGCTACACCTTC CASSLAVGQGTGYTF
TRBD1 TRBJ1-2 TRBV6-5 NA TGTGCCAGCAGCCGGACAGGGGATTTTGGCTACACCTTC CASSRTGDFGYTF
NA TRBJ2-1 TRBV30 NA TGTGCCTGGAGGGACGGGCAGTTCGTCTATGAGCAGTTCTTC CAWRDGQFVYEQFF
NA TRBJ1-5 TRBV5-6 NA TGTGCCAGCAGCTTCGGCGGGGAGGATCAGCCCCAGCATTTT CASSFGGEDQPQHF
NA TRBJ2-5 TRBV24-1 NA TGTGCCACCAGTGACTCGACTAGACGTGAGTCCCAAGAGACCCAGTACTTC CATSDSTRRESQETQYF
NA TRBJ1-4 TRBV2 NA TGTGCCAGCAGTGAGGAGGGGACTAATGAAAAACTGTTTTTT CASSEEGTNEKLFF